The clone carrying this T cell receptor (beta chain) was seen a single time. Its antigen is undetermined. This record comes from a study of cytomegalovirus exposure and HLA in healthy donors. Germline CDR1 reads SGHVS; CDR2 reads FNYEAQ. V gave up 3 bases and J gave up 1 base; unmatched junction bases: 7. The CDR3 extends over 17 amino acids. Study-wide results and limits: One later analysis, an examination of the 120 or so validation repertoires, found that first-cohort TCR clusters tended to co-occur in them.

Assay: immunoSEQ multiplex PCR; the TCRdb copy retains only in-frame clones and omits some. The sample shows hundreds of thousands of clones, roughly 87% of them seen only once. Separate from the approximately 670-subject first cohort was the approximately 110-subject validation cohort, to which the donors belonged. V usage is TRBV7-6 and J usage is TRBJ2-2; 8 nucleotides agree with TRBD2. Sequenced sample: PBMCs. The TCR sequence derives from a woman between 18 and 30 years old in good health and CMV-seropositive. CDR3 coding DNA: TGTGCCAGCAGCTTTGCCCCACGGGGGGGGAACACCGGGGAGCTGTTTTTT. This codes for CASSFAPRGGNTGELFF.